The rows below give T cell receptor beta chains drawn from one sample of a study of technical replicates of blood from a handful of donors. Assay used: immunoSEQ multiplex PCR; TCRdb lists only in-frame clones, some missing. The profile shows 65,000 to 80,000 clones, nearly 99% of them singletons. Sample: T cells isolated from PBMCs. These receptor sequences come from a human donor in good health. CDR3s include the opening cysteine and the closing phenylalanine or tryptophan. D genes are given only for firm matches. Rows may omit the clone size; those that give it use once, few, many or a size class.

CDR3 DNA: TGTGCCAGCGGTCCCAACAGGTTCGACGAGCAGTACTTC; CDR3 protein: CASGPNRFDEQYF; D gene: .; V gene: TRBV28; clone size: .; J gene: TRBJ2-7
CDR3 DNA: TGTGCCAGCAGCTTCACAGGTATCGTCACTGAAGCTTTCTTT; CDR3 protein: CASSFTGIVTEAFF; D gene: .; V gene: TRBV5-4; clone size: .; J gene: TRBJ1-1
CDR3 DNA: TGTGCCAGCAGTTACCCAGGAGATACGCAGTATTTT; CDR3 protein: CASSYPGDTQYF; D gene: .; V gene: TRBV6-5; clone size: .; J gene: TRBJ2-3
CDR3 DNA: TGTGCCAGCAGTCTAGCGGGAGCCGTCACAGATACGCAGTATTTT; CDR3 protein: CASSLAGAVTDTQYF; D gene: TRBD2; V gene: TRBV27; clone size: .; J gene: TRBJ2-3
CDR3 DNA: TGTGCCAGCAGGCAGGCTACCGGGACCCAGTACTTC; CDR3 protein: CASRQATGTQYF; D gene: .; V gene: TRBV28; clone size: .; J gene: TRBJ2-5
CDR3 DNA: TGTGCCAGCAGTGAAGTTGTGGGAGGCACTGAAGCTTTCTTT; CDR3 protein: CASSEVVGGTEAFF; D gene: .; V gene: TRBV6-4; clone size: .; J gene: TRBJ1-1
CDR3 DNA: TGTGCCAGCAGCCCTCTCGCCGGGGGTAACACTGAAGCTTTCTTT; CDR3 protein: CASSPLAGGNTEAFF; D gene: .; V gene: TRBV27; clone size: .; J gene: TRBJ1-1
CDR3 DNA: TGTGCCAGCAGCTTGACAGGGAGCTCCTACGAGCAGTACTTC; CDR3 protein: CASSLTGSSYEQYF; D gene: TRBD1; V gene: TRBV27; clone size: .; J gene: TRBJ2-7
CDR3 DNA: TGTGCCAGCAGCTTAGGAGCCAGGGAAGCTTTCTTT; CDR3 protein: CASSLGAREAFF; D gene: .; V gene: TRBV7-9; clone size: .; J gene: TRBJ1-1
CDR3 DNA: TGTGCCAGCAGTCAGGGACAAGAGACCCAGTACTTC; CDR3 protein: CASSQGQETQYF; D gene: .; V gene: TRBV6-6; clone size: .; J gene: TRBJ2-5
CDR3 DNA: TGTGCCAGCAGCTTAGCGAGGGGGCGGACTGAAGCTTTCTTT; CDR3 protein: CASSLARGRTEAFF; D gene: TRBD1; V gene: TRBV7-8; clone size: .; J gene: TRBJ1-1
CDR3 DNA: TGTGCCAGCGAACAGACAGGGCATGAAAAACTGTTTTTT; CDR3 protein: CASEQTGHEKLFF; D gene: TRBD1; V gene: TRBV7-9; clone size: .; J gene: TRBJ1-4
CDR3 DNA: TGTGCCAGCAGCCATGAGGGAAATGAGCAGTTCTTC; CDR3 protein: CASSHEGNEQFF; D gene: .; V gene: TRBV4-2; clone size: .; J gene: TRBJ2-1
CDR3 DNA: TGCGCCAGCAGCCAAGAAACGGTAACGGAGTATGGCTACACCTTC; CDR3 protein: CASSQETVTEYGYTF; D gene: .; V gene: TRBV4-3; clone size: .; J gene: TRBJ1-2
CDR3 DNA: TGTGCCAGCAGCTTATCAGACAGGGAAAATGGCTACACCTTC; CDR3 protein: CASSLSDRENGYTF; D gene: TRBD1; V gene: TRBV7-9; clone size: .; J gene: TRBJ1-2
CDR3 DNA: TGCAGCGCGCAACTAGCGGGAGGGCCCGATGAGCAGTTCTTC; CDR3 protein: CSAQLAGGPDEQFF; D gene: TRBD2; V gene: TRBV29-1; clone size: .; J gene: TRBJ2-1
CDR3 DNA: TGTGCCAGCAGTTCATTAATCAGTGGCGGGAGTCCCTACAATGAGCAGTTCTTC; CDR3 protein: CASSSLISGGSPYNEQFF; D gene: TRBD2; V gene: TRBV27; clone size: once; J gene: TRBJ2-1
CDR3 DNA: TGTGCCAGCAGTGCAGGGAGGGGCACAGATACGCAGTATTTT; CDR3 protein: CASSAGRGTDTQYF; D gene: TRBD2; V gene: TRBV6-4; clone size: .; J gene: TRBJ2-3
CDR3 DNA: TGCGCCAGCAGCCCGCAACCGAGGACTAGCGGGATGGCAAATGAGCAGTTCTTC; CDR3 protein: CASSPQPRTSGMANEQFF; D gene: TRBD2; V gene: TRBV4-3; clone size: .; J gene: TRBJ2-1
CDR3 DNA: TGTGCCAGCAGAGGACAGGGAACAGATACGCAGTATTTT; CDR3 protein: CASRGQGTDTQYF; D gene: TRBD1; V gene: TRBV5-4; clone size: .; J gene: TRBJ2-3
CDR3 DNA: TGCGCCAGCAGCTCGTCGGGAGGAATGGCCGGGGAGCTGTTTTTT; CDR3 protein: CASSSSGGMAGELFF; D gene: TRBD2; V gene: TRBV5-1; clone size: .; J gene: TRBJ2-2
CDR3 DNA: TGTGCCAGCAACCAACGGTTCTACGAGCAGTACTTC; CDR3 protein: CASNQRFYEQYF; D gene: .; V gene: TRBV2; clone size: .; J gene: TRBJ2-7